This TCR beta chain is drawn from a study of T cell responses to AZD1222 COVID-19 vaccine. Study background: The analysis combined second doses at about 4 or about 12 weeks.

Overall study results and limits: Spike as a whole was targeted by vaccine-associated CD4 TCRs, dominant at 160-218 and 743-854. Repertoire sampling was restricted to post-peak T cell response timepoints. It should be noted that donors were predominantly white British and more often female, and clonal diversity was possibly underestimated.

As concerns this clone: Its specificity is unknown.

The CDR3 loop spans 14 amino acids. V lost 9 bases and J lost 1; bases outside the gene matches: 2. Germline loops: CDR1 KGHDR, CDR2 SFDVKD. The table came from immunoSEQ multiplex PCR; TCRdb's copy has only in-frame clones and leaves some out. The sample has 95,000 to 150,000 clones, under 95% seen once. The TCR comes from an adult in good health. This specimen consisted of peripheral blood, obtained on day 0 of AZD1222 vaccination. The chain has TRBV24-1 and TRBJ2-2; 9 positions match TRBD1. The CDR3 protein is CATGDRVNTGELFF. The CDR3 nucleotides are TGTGCCACCGGGGACAGGGTGAACACCGGGGAGCTGTTTTTT.